This T cell receptor beta chain was recovered during a study of blood T cell repertoires in COVID-19. Study information: The United States, Italy and Spain were the sources of the acute and convalescent COVID-19 samples. The analysed material was cDNA or gDNA that came from T cells, B-cell-depleted T cells, or PBMCs.

Under the authors' procedure: Reference gene primers were amplified, and this amplification served to estimate nucleated cell counts. Measured with immunoSEQ multiplex PCR; TCRdb has only the in-frame clones, and not every one. V, J and clone size were drawn from that table, and D and trimming were deduced from the DNA. The table records 55,000 to 80,000 clones, approximately 92% of them present only once. CDR3 size: 17 residues. The germline V and J ends were trimmed by 4 bases and 9 bases, with 23 bases remaining between them. Germline lookup yields CDR1 SGHRS and CDR2 YFSETQ. This chain connects TRBV5-1 to TRBJ1-6, with D possibly being TRBD1 (6 bases). This clonotype originated in a human donor in a cohort sampled during active COVID-19. The material sequenced was peripheral blood. Here the CDR3 reads CASSLLGHSEQGSPLHF. CDR3 DNA: TGCGCCAGCAGCCTACTGGGACACTCCGAACAGGGTTCACCCCTCCACTTT.